The 19 T cell receptor beta chains listed next were all sequenced from one sample in a study of identifying expanded T cells in peripheral blood. Only in-frame clones appear in the TCRdb table, and some are missing; sequencing was by immunoSEQ multiplex PCR. The sample lists about 91,000 clones; roughly 90% were seen once. Source material: blood. These receptors came from a person between 18 and 75 years old in good health.

The chain couples TRBV4-3 to TRBJ2-5, with D unclear. Germline V gene lookup returns CDR1 LGHNA and CDR2 YSLEER. This CDR3 spans 14 amino acids. V was cut by 0 bases and J by 1 base, with 6 bases left in between. CDR3 bases: TGCGCCAGCAGCCAAGAAAACAGCCAAGAGACCCAGTACTTC. Amino acids: CASSQENSQETQYF.

The V gene is TRBV7-2, the J gene TRBJ2-1; D remains ambiguous. Trimming shortened V by 1 base and J by 8 bases, and 12 bases separated the two germline ends. Germline values: CDR1 SGHTA, CDR2 FQGNSA. This CDR3 is 14 amino acids long. For the CDR3, the DNA is TGTGCCAGCAGCTTAGTCGGTGGATCGGATGAGCAGTTCTTC. It specifies CASSLVGGSDEQFF.

This clone was detected once. This sequence joins TRBV29-1 and TRBJ2-3; D is undetermined. This CDR3 region has 15 residues. Per germline, CDR1 SQVTM and CDR2 ANQGSEA. Trimming removed 7 bases at V and 0 bases at J, with 17 bases between. CDR3 coding DNA: TGCAGCGCGCCCGTGACTGCCATCAGCACAGATACGCAGTATTTT. It yields the protein CSAPVTAISTDTQYF.

The V call is TRBV2, the J call TRBJ2-3; D is possibly TRBD1 or TRBD2 (5 bases each). CDR3 length equals 16 residues. Trimming shortened V by 3 bases and J by 4 bases, and 17 bases separated the two germline ends. Germline CDR1 and CDR2: SNHLY and FYNNEI. The CDR3 DNA reads TGTGCCAGCAGTGATGGGGGTGCAAGAGACGCAGATACGCAGTATTTT. This translates into CASSDGGARDADTQYF.

V is TRBV5-6 and J is TRBJ1-1; TRBD1 might be the D (5 bases). The CDR3 is made up of 15 amino acids. V lost 4 bases and J 5 bases, leaving 18 bases between the germline ends. The germline gives CDR1 SGHDT, CDR2 YYEEEE. The CDR3 spells CASSQRQNLWTEAFF. In DNA, the CDR3 is TGTGCCAGCAGCCAAAGACAGAACCTGTGGACTGAAGCTTTCTTT.

The CDR3 here is CASSPLGTSDEQYF. The CDR3 nucleotides read TGTGCCAGCAGCCCCCTAGGGACAAGTGACGAGCAGTACTTC. The chain couples TRBV7-2 to TRBJ2-7; possibly TRBD1 for D (6 bases). Germline loops: CDR1 SGHTA, CDR2 FQGNSA. Trimming pared 5 bases from V and 5 bases from J, leaving 16 bases between. This CDR3 region has 14 residues.

This clone was detected once. The chain links TRBV5-1 to TRBJ2-3; D gene uncertain. Trimming cost V 0 bases and J 1 base, with 3 bases left between them. The germline gives CDR1 SGHRS, CDR2 YFSETQ. The length of the CDR3 is 13 residues. The CDR3 spells CASSLAGTDTQYF. DNA of the CDR3: TGCGCCAGCAGCTTGGCGGGCACAGATACGCAGTATTTT.

This chain joins TRBV4-3 and TRBJ2-1; 11 nucleotides agree with TRBD2. Unmatched junction bases numbered 5, after V lost 1 base and J lost 15 bases. In germline, CDR1 is LGHNA, CDR2 YSLEER. This CDR3 region has 13 residues. The CDR3 reads CASSQGLAGGRFF. Written as DNA, the CDR3 is TGCGCCAGCAGCCAAGGGCTAGCGGGAGGTCGGTTCTTC.

J is TRBJ2-2 and V is TRBV4-3, with 8 bases identical to TRBD2. The CDR3 spans 18 residues. The germline gives CDR1 LGHNA, CDR2 YSLEER. The ends lost 1 base at V and 0 bases at J; junction bases unmatched: 7. CDR3 region: CASSQGDLAGANTGELFF. The CDR3, as DNA: TGCGCCAGCAGCCAAGGAGACCTAGCGGGCGCGAACACCGGGGAGCTGTTTTTT.

This sequence joins TRBV30 and TRBJ1-2; D gene ambiguous. V shed 4 bases and J shed 4 bases, with 16 bases lying between them. The CDR3 has 14 amino acids. CDR1 and CDR2 from the germline V gene are GTSNPN and SVGIG (reference sequence). As DNA, the CDR3 is TGTGCCTGGACCCCAGGCTCCACCGGCTATGGCTACACCTTC. Its translation is CAWTPGSTGYGYTF.

The chain employs TRBV4-1 and TRBJ2-7; possibly TRBD1 for D (6 bases). The CDR3 contains 15 residues. Germline loops: CDR1 MGHRA, CDR2 YSYEKL. Trimming took off 2 bases at V and 2 bases at J, with 13 bases between the two ends. The DNA for the CDR3 is TGCGCCAGCAGCCAACCCGGACAGTGGACCTACGAGCAGTACTTC. It encodes CASSQPGQWTYEQYF.

V and J are TRBV4-1 and TRBJ2-2, with D unresolved. The germline V and J ends were trimmed by 4 bases and 5 bases, with 14 bases remaining between them. The CDR3 has 15 amino acids. Looked up from germline, CDR1 is MGHRA and CDR2 is YSYEKL. The chain's CDR3 is CASSRLPRYTGELFF. The CDR3 DNA is TGCGCCAGCAGCCGCCTCCCTCGATATACCGGGGAGCTGTTTTTT.

CDR3 nucleotide sequence: TGTGCCAGCAGCTTGGTAGGGGGCCACTATGGCTACACCTTC. Translating gives CASSLVGGHYGYTF. The chain is built from TRBV5-4 and TRBJ1-2; 7 nucleotides match TRBD1. This CDR3 contains 14 residues. Germline assignment: CDR1 SGHNT and CDR2 YYREEE (reference sequence). J lost 3 bases, V lost 0 bases, and 2 bases had no gene match.

This chain links TRBV7-8 with TRBJ2-1; TRBD1 matches at 10 bases. The CDR3 consists of 17 residues. CDR1 is SGHVS, CDR2 FQNEAQ, per germline. V lost 3 bases and J lost 9; bases outside the gene matches: 14. The CDR3 loop is CASSFEPPGTGVTEQFF. CDR3 in DNA: TGTGCCAGCAGCTTTGAGCCCCCCGGGACAGGGGTGACTGAGCAGTTCTTC.

The rearrangement uses TRBV5-1 and TRBJ2-1; 11 positions agree with TRBD2. This CDR3 has 16 residues. Germline V gene lookup returns CDR1 SGHRS and CDR2 YFSETQ. V lost 4 bases, J lost 3 bases, and 6 bases stayed unmatched. CDR3 sequence (DNA): TGCGCCAGCAGCGGAACTAGCGGGAGACTCTACAATGAGCAGTTCTTC. It is translated as CASSGTSGRLYNEQFF.

Only one count was recorded for this clone. The rearrangement links TRBV7-2 to TRBJ2-2, with D uncertain. V was pared by 1 base and J by 1 base, with 7 bases between. Germline V CDR1 and CDR2: SGHTA, FQGNSA. The CDR3 runs 15 residues. The CDR3 DNA reads as TGTGCCAGCAGCTTAGGGCTCCTGAACACCGGGGAGCTGTTTTTT. This encodes CASSLGLLNTGELFF.

This chain uses TRBV13 with TRBJ2-3, with 10 bases that match TRBD2. V was pared by 1 base and J by 0 bases, with 10 bases of the junction left unmatched. CDR1 is PRHDT, CDR2 FYEKMQ, per germline (reference sequence). The CDR3 is 19 residues long. This CDR3 reads CASSLEDRLAGVSTDTQYF. In nucleotides, the CDR3 is TGTGCCAGCAGCTTAGAGGATAGGCTAGCGGGGGTAAGCACAGATACGCAGTATTTT. Full variable domain (remainder filled in from reference TRBV13 and TRBJ2-3): AAGVIQSPRHLIKEKRETATLKCYPIPRHDTVYWYQQGPGQDPQFLISFYEKMQSDKGSIPDRFSAQQFSDYHSELNMSSLELGDSALYFCASSLEDRLAGVSTDTQYFGPGTRLTVL.

The sample holds one count of this clone. This chain connects TRBV11-2 to TRBJ2-2; TRBD1 is a possible D gene (5 bases). Germline values: CDR1 SGHAT, CDR2 FQNNGV. V was pared by 6 bases and J by 3 bases, with 17 bases between. The CDR3 totals 16 residues. As DNA, the CDR3 is TGTGCCAGCAGTTCAGGGCAGGGTTTTTACACCGGGGAGCTGTTTTTT. As protein: CASSSGQGFYTGELFF.

A remark on this clone: A much larger clone differs by one base, so this may be a read error. V and J are TRBV2 and TRBJ1-1; 9 nucleotides line up with TRBD1. V shed 10 bases and J 5 bases; nucleotides not matched to a gene: 8. Germline loops: CDR1 SNHLY, CDR2 FYNNEI. The CDR3 is 13 residues long. DNA of the CDR3: TGTGCCAACAGGGACAGGGCAGAGACTGAAGCTTTCTTT. This codes for CANRDRAETEAFF.